This T cell receptor beta chain was sequenced in a study of blood T cell repertoires in COVID-19. CDR3 length: 9 amino acids. The V segment lost 3 bases and the J segment 14 bases; nucleotides outside the gene matches: 3. Germline V CDR1 and CDR2: SQVTM, ANQGSEA. Clones were sequenced by immunoSEQ multiplex PCR, and TCRdb holds only the in-frame ones, with some missing. The repertoire holds around 100,000 clones, with roughly 85% as singletons. The chain combines TRBV29-1 with TRBJ1-2; 7 nucleotides line up with TRBD1. The source material was peripheral blood. The receptor's source is a woman in her seventies with acute or convalescent COVID-19. CDR3 residues: CSVEGQRTF. CDR3 nucleotides: TGCAGCGTTGAGGGACAGAGGACCTTC.